The next 13 T cell receptor beta chains were all read from a single sample in a study of blood T cell repertoires in COVID-19. Clones were read by immunoSEQ multiplex PCR, and TCRdb kept only the in-frame ones, dropping some. The table records 130,000 to 150,000 clones, 70% to 80% of them present only once. The sequencing input was peripheral blood. Receptors were obtained from a woman in her sixties or seventies with COVID-19, enrolled during active disease.

The rearrangement joins TRBV6-5 to TRBJ2-2; D not certain. The CDR3 totals 13 residues. Germline values: CDR1 MNHEY, CDR2 SVGAGI. The V end lost 5 bases, the J end lost 7 bases, and 11 bases lay between the germline ends. The CDR3 DNA follows: TGTGCCAGCAGTCTTTTTCCTTTCGGGGAGCTGTTTTTT. It yields the protein CASSLFPFGELFF.

V usage is TRBV19 and J usage is TRBJ2-5; 8 nucleotides match TRBD1. Germline V gene data show CDR1 as LNHDA and CDR2 as SQIVND (reference sequence). The CDR3 length is 13 residues. Trimming took 4 bases from V and 4 from J; bases not matched to a gene: 2. Written as DNA, the CDR3 is TGTGCCAGTAGTACGACAGGGGCAGAGACCCAGTACTTC. Its translation: CASSTTGAETQYF. The variable domain in full, with the rest retrieved from reference TRBV19 and TRBJ2-5, is DGGITQSPKYLFRKEGQNVTLSCEQNLNHDAMYWYRQDPGQGLRLIYYSQIVNDFQKGDIAEGYSVSREKKESFPLTVTSAQKNPTAFYLCASSTTGAETQYFGPGTRLLVL.

The chain joins TRBV2 to TRBJ1-1; 12 nucleotides align to TRBD1. J gave up 5 bases and V 6 bases, and 4 bases lay outside the gene matches. CDR3 length equals 14 residues. Germline CDR1 and CDR2: SNHLY and FYNNEI. The CDR3 spells CASRGQGAGTEAFF. The CDR3 DNA reads TGTGCCAGCAGGGGACAGGGGGCTGGAACTGAAGCTTTCTTT.

The J gene is TRBJ2-1, the V gene TRBV7-3, with D tentatively TRBD1 (6 bases). Germline V gene sequence: CDR1 SGHTA, CDR2 FQGTGA. Trimming took off 4 bases at V and 0 bases at J, with 10 bases between the two ends. The CDR3 sequence is 15 residues long. The CDR3 bases are TGTGCCAGCAGCTCTACAGGGACCTCCTACAATGAGCAGTTCTTC. Its translation is CASSSTGTSYNEQFF.

The genes are TRBV2 and TRBJ2-4; weak D call: TRBD2 (5 bases). Germline V gives CDR1 SNHLY, CDR2 FYNNEI. Trimming took 7 bases from V and 13 from J, leaving 23 bases between them. This CDR3 is 14 amino acids long. The CDR3 reads CASTKREGSGLQYF. The CDR3 bases are TGTGCCAGCACCAAAAGAGAGGGAAGTGGACTCCAGTACTTC.

The chain carries TRBV28 and TRBJ1-2, with unresolved D. Germline V gives CDR1 MDHEN, CDR2 SYDVKM. Trimming shortened V by 5 bases and J by 2 bases, and 12 bases separated the two germline ends. This CDR3 region has 14 residues. CDR3 loop: CASSGATNNYGYTF. The DNA for the CDR3 is TGTGCCAGCAGTGGCGCGACAAACAACTATGGCTACACCTTC.

V usage is TRBV2 and J usage is TRBJ1-2, with D unclear. Trimming shortened V by 1 base and J by 5 bases, and 8 bases separated the two germline ends. This CDR3 region has 13 residues. The V gene's germline CDR1 is SNHLY and CDR2 FYNNEI. The CDR3 sequence: CASSEEQLYGYTF. Here the CDR3 DNA reads TGTGCCAGCAGTGAAGAACAGTTATATGGCTACACCTTC.

Many counts were recorded for this clone. The chain combines TRBV3-1 (or the pseudogene TRBV3-2) with TRBJ1-6; D call uncertain. This CDR3 region has 12 residues. Germline loops: CDR1 LGHDT, CDR2 YNNKEL (reference sequence). The ends were cut back, 4 bases at V and 12 bases at J, with 10 bases in the middle. DNA for the CDR3: TGTGCCAGCAGCCCAGAAGGGAGACCCCTCCACTTT. As protein: CASSPEGRPLHF.

This sequence joins TRBV6-2 or TRBV6-3 and TRBJ1-4, with no clear D. V lost 5 bases, J lost 6 bases, and 10 bases lay in between. Germline V gene sequence: CDR1 MNHEY, CDR2 SVGEGT. The CDR3 is made up of 13 amino acids. The CDR3 loop reads CASSTLRDEKLFF. The CDR3, as DNA: TGTGCCAGCAGTACCCTTCGAGATGAAAAACTGTTTTTT.

This clone turned up a few times. This sequence joins TRBV7-2 and TRBJ2-7; 7 bases are shared with TRBD1. Per germline, CDR1 SGHTA and CDR2 FQGNSA. The V gene end was trimmed by 1 base and the J gene end by 3 bases; junction bases not matched to a gene: 3. The CDR3 is 14 residues long. This CDR3 is CASSLDNRGYEQYF. In nucleotides, the CDR3 is TGTGCCAGCAGCTTAGATAACAGGGGCTACGAGCAGTACTTC.

This clone turned up a few times. This chain connects TRBV7-9 to TRBJ1-3; D ambiguous. Germline loops: CDR1 SEHNR, CDR2 FQNEAQ (reference sequence). The CDR3 consists of 13 residues. Trimming took 8 bases from V and 0 from J, leaving 8 bases between them. The chain's CDR3 is CASPEGSGNTIYF. CDR3 nucleotide sequence: TGTGCCAGCCCGGAGGGCTCTGGAAACACCATATATTTT. Filled out from reference TRBV7-9 and TRBJ1-3, the complete variable domain reads DTGVSQNPRHKITKRGQNVTFRCDPISEHNRLYWYRQTLGQGPEFLTYFQNEAQLEKSRLLSDRFSAERPKGSFSTLEIQRTEQGDSAMYLCASPEGSGNTIYFGEGSWLTVV.

The CDR3 sequence is CASSQVQGSGEQYF. The CDR3 nucleotides are TGTGCCAGCAGCCAAGTCCAGGGGAGTGGAGAGCAGTACTTC. The gene calls are TRBV14 and TRBJ2-7; a possible D gene is TRBD1 (6 bases). Trimming removed 1 base from V and 7 bases from J, with 14 bases in between. The V gene's germline CDR1 is SGHDN and CDR2 FVKESK. The CDR3 sequence is 14 residues long. Variable domain in full (rest from reference TRBV14 and TRBJ2-7): EAGVTQFPSHSVIEKGQTVTLRCDPISGHDNLYWYRRVMGKEIKFLLHFVKESKQDESGMPNNRFLAERTGGTYSTLKVQPAELEDSGVYFCASSQVQGSGEQYFGPGTRLTVT.

The V gene is TRBV5-5, the J gene TRBJ1-3; D unresolved. The germline CDR1 and CDR2 sequences are SGHKS and YYEKEE (reference sequence). Trimming removed 2 bases at V and 0 bases at J, with 9 bases between. The CDR3 consists of 15 residues. DNA of the CDR3: TGTGCCAGCAGCTTATCACAGAGCTCTGGAAACACCATATATTTT. It is translated as CASSLSQSSGNTIYF.